This T cell receptor beta chain was documented in a study of cytomegalovirus exposure and HLA in healthy donors. Researchers ran the PCR with 60 Vbeta and 13 Jbeta primers. Clones were sequenced by immunoSEQ multiplex PCR, and TCRdb holds only the in-frame ones, with some missing. The sample contains fewer than 250,000 clones, over 60% of which appear only once. CDR3 size: 12 residues. Trimming took off 5 bases at V and 7 bases at J, with 11 bases between the two ends. From germline, CDR1 is SGHTA and CDR2 FQGNSA. The TCR was taken from a man aged 25 to 45 in good health and CMV-seropositive. Sequenced material: PBMCs. The chain links TRBV7-2 to TRBJ1-2, with D tentatively TRBD1 (5 bases). In nucleotides, the CDR3 is TGTGCCAGCAGCCCGACAGTGGCTGGCTACACCTTC. As protein: CASSPTVAGYTF.